This is a list of T cell receptor beta chains from one sample in a study of T cell responses to AZD1222 COVID-19 vaccine. Clones were sequenced by immunoSEQ multiplex PCR, and TCRdb holds only the in-frame ones, with some missing. Here the sample spans fewer than 110,000 clones, roughly 87% being singletons. The sequences come from peripheral blood, collected on day 0 of AZD1222 vaccination. Source of these receptors: an adult in good health. Each CDR3 is given with its conserved first and last residue.

V	J	CDR3
TRBV30	TRBJ2-3	CAWSGGSSTDTQYF
TRBV3-1/TRBV3-2	TRBJ1-2	CASSQDSSIPEYGYTF
TRBV6-2/TRBV6-3	TRBJ1-5	CASSRSGHQPQHF
TRBV10-3	TRBJ2-5	CAISDSHNQETQYF
TRBV7-9	TRBJ1-3	CASSLGTVSGNTIYF
TRBV7-6	TRBJ1-3	CASSPSGDGTIYF
TRBV7-9	TRBJ1-1	CASSLIEGASEAFF
TRBV9	TRBJ1-3	CASSYRTGPTSPSGNTIYF
TRBV18	TRBJ2-7	CASSPRQGTYEQYF
TRBV11-3	TRBJ1-1	CASSLGAGTAFF
TRBV5-8	TRBJ1-2	CASSETAGYGYTF
TRBV12-5	TRBJ2-2	CASGSGSGGYLNTGELFF
TRBV10-1	TRBJ2-1	CASSEWQGSYNEQFF
TRBV18	TRBJ2-3	CASSPQLAGGRDTQYF
TRBV6-1	TRBJ2-6	CASSETSGGVSGANVLTF
TRBV5-4	TRBJ2-6	CASSLRAGSGANVLTF
TRBV4-3	TRBJ2-5	CASSHKESSGAVETQYF
TRBV7-8	TRBJ2-7	CASSAKTGSFYEQYF
TRBV21-1	TRBJ1-2	CASSQRGVRGTF
TRBV19	TRBJ1-4	CASSIGDRVGEKLFF
TRBV9	TRBJ2-5	CASSRHGGGETQYF
TRBV4-1	TRBJ2-1	CASSFPDKRGFNEQFF
TRBV11-3	TRBJ2-7	CASSARDRNYEQYF
TRBV27	TRBJ1-2	CASSALRDNYGYTF
TRBV28	TRBJ1-5	CASSLLYSNQPQHF
TRBV6-1	TRBJ1-2	CASSEALDSGKYGYTF
TRBV19	TRBJ1-5	CASSISGGSFQPQHF
TRBV19	TRBJ2-3	CASSIIPGGGDTQYF
TRBV3-1/TRBV3-2	TRBJ2-3	CASSPTGTSTDTQYF
TRBV9	TRBJ1-1	CASSTTPYTEAFF
TRBV3-1/TRBV3-2	TRBJ2-7	CASSRQGNEQYF
TRBV13	TRBJ2-1	CASTSSGLAGAEQFF
TRBV6-5	TRBJ2-7	CASSSQRVSSYEQYF
TRBV29-1	TRBJ2-7	CSVEGSYEQYF
TRBV28	TRBJ1-5	CASSYSHRQGIQPQHF
TRBV29-1	TRBJ2-2	CSVESTETSGELFF
TRBV7-2	TRBJ2-7	CASSPPGVSYEQYF
TRBV15	TRBJ1-2	CATSSYRGRTYGYTF